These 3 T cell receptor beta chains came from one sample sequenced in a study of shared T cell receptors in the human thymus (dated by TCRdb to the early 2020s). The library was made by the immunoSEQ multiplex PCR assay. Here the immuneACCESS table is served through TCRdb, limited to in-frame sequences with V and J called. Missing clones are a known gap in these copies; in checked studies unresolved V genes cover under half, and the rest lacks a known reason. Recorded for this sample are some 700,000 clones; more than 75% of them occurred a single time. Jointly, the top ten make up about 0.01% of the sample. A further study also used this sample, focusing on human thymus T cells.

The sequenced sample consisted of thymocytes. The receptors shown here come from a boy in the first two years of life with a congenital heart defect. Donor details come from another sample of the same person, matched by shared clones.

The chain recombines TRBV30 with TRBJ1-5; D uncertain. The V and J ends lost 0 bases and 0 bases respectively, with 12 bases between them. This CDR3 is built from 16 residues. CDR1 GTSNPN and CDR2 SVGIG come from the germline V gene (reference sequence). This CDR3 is CAWSVGGRYSNQPQHF. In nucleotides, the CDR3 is TGTGCCTGGAGTGTAGGCGGCCGGTATAGCAATCAGCCCCAGCATTTT.

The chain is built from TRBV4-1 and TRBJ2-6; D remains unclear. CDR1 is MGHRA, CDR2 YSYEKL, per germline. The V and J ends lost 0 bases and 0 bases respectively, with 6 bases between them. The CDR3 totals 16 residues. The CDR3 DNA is TGCGCCAGCAGCCAAGACAGGCCCTCTGGGGCCAACGTCCTGACTTTC. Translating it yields CASSQDRPSGANVLTF.

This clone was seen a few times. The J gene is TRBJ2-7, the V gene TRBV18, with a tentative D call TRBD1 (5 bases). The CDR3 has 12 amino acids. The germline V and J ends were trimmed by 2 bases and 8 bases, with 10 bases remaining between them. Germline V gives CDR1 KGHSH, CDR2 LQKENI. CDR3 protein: CASSPRAGKQYF. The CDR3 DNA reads TGTGCCAGCTCACCAAGGGCAGGGAAGCAGTACTTC.